The 7 T cell receptor beta chains below were found in one sample sequenced in a study of glioma-infiltrating T cells after dendritic cell vaccination. Only in-frame clones appear in the TCRdb table, and some are missing; sequencing was by immunoSEQ multiplex PCR. The data contain about 65,000 clones, around 86% of them seen just once; the ten biggest clones take up around a tenth. Time point denoted: after dendritic cell vaccination, including at tumor progression/relapse. The sequencing used blood, collected after dendritic cell vaccination. Receptor source: a human donor with glioblastoma.

In the case of this clone: The junction departs from germline at one end; a sequencing error may be responsible. The sample contains more than one DNA sequence encoding this CDR3. The rearrangement joins TRBV30 to TRBJ2-4, with D tentatively TRBD2 (5 bases). The CDR3 runs 13 residues. Germline values: CDR1 GTSNPN, CDR2 SVGIG (reference sequence). CDR3: CALSKGAQNIQYF. The CDR3, as DNA: TGTGCCTTATCAAAGGGAGCCCAAAACATTCAGTATTTC.

J is TRBJ1-5 and V is TRBV18; 10 bases match TRBD1. V gave up 5 bases and J gave up 0 bases; unmatched junction bases: 7. This CDR3 is 17 amino acids long. Germline loops: CDR1 KGHSH, CDR2 LQKENI. The CDR3 nucleotides are TGTGCCAGCTCAACGACAGGGGGCGGTAATAGCAATCAGCCCCAGCATTTT. It yields the protein CASSTTGGGNSNQPQHF.

This clone was seen only a few times. The chain is built from TRBV9 and TRBJ2-2, with D maybe TRBD2 (6 bases). This CDR3 is built from 14 residues. CDR1 and CDR2 from the germline V gene are SGDLS and YYNGEE. The V end was cut by 0 bases, the J end by 6 bases, with 9 bases between. The CDR3 bases are TGTGCCAGCAGCGTAGAACTAGCCCCCGGGGAGCTGTTTTTT. It specifies CASSVELAPGELFF. The whole variable domain, filled in from reference TRBV9 and TRBJ2-2, reads DSGVTQTPKHLITATGQRVTLRCSPRSGDLSVYWYQQSLDQGLQFLIQYYNGEERAKGNILERFSAQQFPDLHSELNLSSLELGDSALYFCASSVELAPGELFFGEGSRLTVL.

The chain links TRBV29-1 to TRBJ1-6; possibly TRBD1 for D (6 bases). The CDR3 totals 13 residues. V dropped 3 bases and J dropped 8 bases, with 11 bases sitting between them. Per germline, CDR1 SQVTM and CDR2 ANQGSEA. Written as DNA, the CDR3 is TGCAGCGTTGAGGGGGGGCGCGATTCACCCCTCCACTTT. It yields the protein CSVEGGRDSPLHF.

The chain uses TRBV5-4 and TRBJ2-7; 7 nucleotides match TRBD1. The CDR3 sequence is 15 residues long. V gave up 3 bases and J gave up 0 bases; unmatched junction bases: 6. Germline CDR1 SGHNT, CDR2 YYREEE (reference sequence). The CDR3: CASSSGTVSSYEQYF. The CDR3 DNA is TGTGCCAGCAGCTCTGGGACAGTAAGCTCCTACGAGCAGTACTTC.

J is TRBJ2-3 and V is TRBV5-4; TRBD2 matches at 8 bases. CDR1 is SGHNT and CDR2 is YYREEE in the germline V gene (reference sequence). CDR3 length: 15 residues. V lost 0 bases and J lost 6; bases outside the gene matches: 6. CDR3 sequence: CASSLGQGTRDTQYF. As DNA, the CDR3 is TGTGCCAGCAGCTTGGGCCAGGGGACTAGGGATACGCAGTATTTT.

This rearrangement joins TRBV7-9 to TRBJ2-5, with a tentative D call TRBD2 (6 bases). The J call may be in error: the DNA end matches TRBJ2-7 better. Looked up from germline, CDR1 is SEHNR and CDR2 is FQNEAQ (reference sequence). The CDR3 extends over 15 amino acids. CDR3 loop: CASSPSGGLPDEQYF. The CDR3 DNA follows: TGTGCCAGCAGCCCCTCCGGGGGTCTTCCGGACGAGCAGTACTTC.